Given below is one T cell receptor beta chain in context. Its antigen is still unknown. Genomic DNA per cell subset filled all wells of several immunoSEQ plates. Some clones are missing from TCRdb's copy, which holds only in-frame ones; the method was immunoSEQ multiplex PCR. The sample records approximately 500,000 clones, around four fifths being singletons. Recent vaccinations or acute infections were absent in the healthy HIV-negative adult donors. Germline CDR1 reads SGHVS; CDR2 reads FQNEAQ. The CDR3 has 15 amino acids. J gave up 8 bases and V 5 bases, and 9 bases lay outside the gene matches. This sample is part of a study of shared clonotypes between healthy human individuals. General observations from the study: Sampling was confined to blood; repertoires within tissues likely differ.

V and J are TRBV7-8 and TRBJ1-4; the match to TRBD1 covers 9 bases. The clonotype was recovered from a woman aged 40 to 50 in good health. Some clones in this sample may be carry-over from other donors' samples. The sample consisted of PBMCs. CDR3 region: CASSPRRDRAEKLFF. In nucleotides, the CDR3 is TGTGCCAGCAGCCCCCGACGGGACAGGGCAGAAAAACTGTTTTTT.